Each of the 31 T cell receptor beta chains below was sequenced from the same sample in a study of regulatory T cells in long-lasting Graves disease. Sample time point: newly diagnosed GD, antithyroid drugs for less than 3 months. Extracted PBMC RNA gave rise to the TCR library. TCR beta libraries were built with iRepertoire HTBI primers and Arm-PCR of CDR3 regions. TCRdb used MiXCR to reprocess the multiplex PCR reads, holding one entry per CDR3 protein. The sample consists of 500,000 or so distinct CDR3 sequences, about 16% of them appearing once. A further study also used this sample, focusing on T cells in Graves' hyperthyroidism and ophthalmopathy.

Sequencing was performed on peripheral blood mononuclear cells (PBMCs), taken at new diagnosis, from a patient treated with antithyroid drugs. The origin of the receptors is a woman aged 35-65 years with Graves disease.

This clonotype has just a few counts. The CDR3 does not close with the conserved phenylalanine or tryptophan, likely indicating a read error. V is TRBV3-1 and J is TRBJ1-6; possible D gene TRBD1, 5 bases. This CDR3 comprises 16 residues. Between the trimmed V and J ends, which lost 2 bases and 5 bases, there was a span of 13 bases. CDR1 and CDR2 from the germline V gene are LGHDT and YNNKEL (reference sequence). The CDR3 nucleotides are TGTGCCAGCAGCCAAACGGGGCGAGGGAATAATTCACCCCTCCACCTT. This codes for CASSQTGRGNNSPLHL.

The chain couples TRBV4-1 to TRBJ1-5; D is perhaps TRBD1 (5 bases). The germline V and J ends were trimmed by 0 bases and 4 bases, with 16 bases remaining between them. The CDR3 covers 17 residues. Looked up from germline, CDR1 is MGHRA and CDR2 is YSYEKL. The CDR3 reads CASSQDDPGRGNQPQHF. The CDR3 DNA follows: TGCGCCAGCAGCCAAGATGATCCAGGGAGGGGAAATCAGCCCCAGCATTTT.

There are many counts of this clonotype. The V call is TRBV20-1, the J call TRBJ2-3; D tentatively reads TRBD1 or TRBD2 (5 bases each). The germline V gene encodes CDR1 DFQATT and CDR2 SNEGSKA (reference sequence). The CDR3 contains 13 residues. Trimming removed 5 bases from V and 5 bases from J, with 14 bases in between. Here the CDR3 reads CSAFTGTQDTQYF. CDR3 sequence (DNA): TGCAGTGCTTTCACCGGGACCCAAGATACGCAGTATTTT.

CDR3 sequence: CAISDQPGGKGEKLFF. CDR3 nucleotide sequence: TGTGCCATCAGTGACCAACCAGGGGGCAAAGGGGAAAAACTGTTTTTT. J is TRBJ1-4 and V is TRBV10-3, with 8 bases that match TRBD1. The CDR3 loop spans 16 amino acids. J was trimmed by 8 bases and V by 3 bases; bases with no gene match: 11. CDR1 ENHRY and CDR2 SYGVKD come from the germline V gene.

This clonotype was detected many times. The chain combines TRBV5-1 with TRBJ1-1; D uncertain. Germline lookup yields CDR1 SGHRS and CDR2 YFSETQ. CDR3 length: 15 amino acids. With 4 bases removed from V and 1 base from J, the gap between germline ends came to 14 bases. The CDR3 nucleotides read TGCGCCAGCAGCGAGGCCAACCCCGAGAACACTGAAGCTTTCTTT. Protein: CASSEANPENTEAFF.

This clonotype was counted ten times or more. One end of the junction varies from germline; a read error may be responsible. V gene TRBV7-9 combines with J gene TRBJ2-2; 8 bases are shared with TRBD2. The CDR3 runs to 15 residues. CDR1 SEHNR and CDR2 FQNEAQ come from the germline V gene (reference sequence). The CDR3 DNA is TGTGCCGGCAGCTTAGCGGGGTACGACACCGGGGAGCTGTTTTTT. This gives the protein CAGSLAGYDTGELFF.

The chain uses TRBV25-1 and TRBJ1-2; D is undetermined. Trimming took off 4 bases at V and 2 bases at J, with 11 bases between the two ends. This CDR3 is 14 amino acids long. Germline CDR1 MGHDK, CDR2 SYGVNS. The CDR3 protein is CASSVGLSNYGYTF. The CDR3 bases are TGTGCCAGCAGTGTAGGCCTATCGAACTATGGCTACACCTTC.

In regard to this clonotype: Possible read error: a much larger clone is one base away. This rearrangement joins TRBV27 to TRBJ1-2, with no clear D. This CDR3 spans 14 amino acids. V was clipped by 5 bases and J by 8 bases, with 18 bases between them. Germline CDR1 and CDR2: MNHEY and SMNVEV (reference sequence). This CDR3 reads CASSLHTGPGGYTF. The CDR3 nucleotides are TGTGCCAGCAGTCTCCATACCGGCCCGGGAGGCTACACCTTC.

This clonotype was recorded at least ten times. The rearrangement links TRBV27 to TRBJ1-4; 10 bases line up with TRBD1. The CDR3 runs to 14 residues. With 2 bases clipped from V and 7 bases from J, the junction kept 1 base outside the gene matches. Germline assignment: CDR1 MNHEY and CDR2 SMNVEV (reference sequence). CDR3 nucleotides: TGTGCCAGCAGTTTAGGGACAGGGGCTGAAAAACTGTTTTTT. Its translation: CASSLGTGAEKLFF.

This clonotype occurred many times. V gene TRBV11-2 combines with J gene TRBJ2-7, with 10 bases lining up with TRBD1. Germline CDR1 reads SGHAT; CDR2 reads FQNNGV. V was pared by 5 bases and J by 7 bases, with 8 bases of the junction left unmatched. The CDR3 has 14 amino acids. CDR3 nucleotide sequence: TGTGCCAGCAGCCCGTCCCGGGACAGGGGTGAGCAGTACTTC. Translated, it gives CASSPSRDRGEQYF.

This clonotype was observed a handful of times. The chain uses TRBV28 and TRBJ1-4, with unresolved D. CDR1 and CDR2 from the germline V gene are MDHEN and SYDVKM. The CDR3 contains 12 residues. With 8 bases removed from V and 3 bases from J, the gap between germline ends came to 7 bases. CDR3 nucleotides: TGTGCCAGCGGTCAGCCTAATGAAAAACTGTTTTTT. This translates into CASGQPNEKLFF.

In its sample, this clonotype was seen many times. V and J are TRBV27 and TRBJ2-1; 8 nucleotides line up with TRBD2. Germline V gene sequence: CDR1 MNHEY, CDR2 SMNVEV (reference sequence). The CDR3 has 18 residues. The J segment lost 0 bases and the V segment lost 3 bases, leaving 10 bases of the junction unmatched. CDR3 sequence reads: CASSFRLGGGLSYNEQFF. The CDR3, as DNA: TGTGCCAGCAGTTTCAGGCTTGGCGGGGGGCTCTCCTACAATGAGCAGTTCTTC.

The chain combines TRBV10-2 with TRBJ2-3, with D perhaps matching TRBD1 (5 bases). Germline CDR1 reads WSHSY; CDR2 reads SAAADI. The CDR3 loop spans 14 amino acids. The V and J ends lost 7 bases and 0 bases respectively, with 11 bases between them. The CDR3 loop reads CASTQGGSTDTQYF. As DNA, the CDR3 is TGCGCCAGCACGCAGGGCGGTAGCACAGATACGCAGTATTTT.

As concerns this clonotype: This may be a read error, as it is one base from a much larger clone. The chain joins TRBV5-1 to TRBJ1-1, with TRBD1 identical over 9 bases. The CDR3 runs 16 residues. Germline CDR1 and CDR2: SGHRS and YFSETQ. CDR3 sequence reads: CASSPTPGTGITEVFF. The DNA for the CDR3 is TGCGCCAGCAGCCCGACCCCCGGGACAGGGATCACTGAAGTTTTCTTT. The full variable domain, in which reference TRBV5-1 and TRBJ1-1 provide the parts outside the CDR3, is KAGVTQTPRYLIKTRGQQVTLSCSPISGHRSVSWYQQTPGQGLQFLFEYFSETQRNKGNFPGRFSGRQFSNSRSEMNVSTLELGDSALYLCASSPTPGTGITEVFFGQGTRLTVV.

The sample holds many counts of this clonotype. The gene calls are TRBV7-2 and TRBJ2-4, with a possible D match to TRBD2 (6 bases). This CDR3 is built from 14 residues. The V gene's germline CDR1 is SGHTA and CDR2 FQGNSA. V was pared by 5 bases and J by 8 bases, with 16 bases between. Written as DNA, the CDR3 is TGTGCCAGCAGCCCAGGGACTGCAAATTACATTCAGTACTTC. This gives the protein CASSPGTANYIQYF.

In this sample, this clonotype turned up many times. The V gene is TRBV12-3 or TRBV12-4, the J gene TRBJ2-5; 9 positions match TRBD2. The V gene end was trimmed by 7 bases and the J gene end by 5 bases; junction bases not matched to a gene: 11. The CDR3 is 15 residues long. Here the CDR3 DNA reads TGTGCCAGCACCAGAAGGTGGACTAGCGTTGAGACCCAGTACTTC. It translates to CASTRRWTSVETQYF.

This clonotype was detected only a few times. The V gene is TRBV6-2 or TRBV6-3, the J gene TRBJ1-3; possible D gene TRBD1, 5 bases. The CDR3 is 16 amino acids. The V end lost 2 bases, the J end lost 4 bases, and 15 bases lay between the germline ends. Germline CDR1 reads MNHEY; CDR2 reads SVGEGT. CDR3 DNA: TGTGCCAGCAGTTACAGGACGGGACGGGGAGGAAACACCATATATTTT. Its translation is CASSYRTGRGGNTIYF.

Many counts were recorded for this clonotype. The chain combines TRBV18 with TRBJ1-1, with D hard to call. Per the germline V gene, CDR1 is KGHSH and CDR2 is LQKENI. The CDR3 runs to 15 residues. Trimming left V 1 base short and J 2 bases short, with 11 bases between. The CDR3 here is CASSPRKESNTEAFF. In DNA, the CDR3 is TGTGCCAGCTCACCACGGAAAGAATCCAACACTGAAGCTTTCTTT.

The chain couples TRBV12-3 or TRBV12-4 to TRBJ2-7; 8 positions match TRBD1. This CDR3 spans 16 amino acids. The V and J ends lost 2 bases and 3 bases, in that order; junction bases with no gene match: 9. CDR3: CASSLSKTGAVYEQYF. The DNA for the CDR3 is TGTGCCAGCAGTTTATCGAAGACAGGGGCAGTCTACGAGCAGTACTTC.

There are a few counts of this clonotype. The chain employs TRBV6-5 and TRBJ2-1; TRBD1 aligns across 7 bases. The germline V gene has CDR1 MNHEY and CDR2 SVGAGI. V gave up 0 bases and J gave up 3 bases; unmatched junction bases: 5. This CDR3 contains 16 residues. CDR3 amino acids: CASSYSGQAGYNEQFF. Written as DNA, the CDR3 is TGTGCCAGCAGTTACTCCGGACAGGCGGGCTACAATGAGCAGTTCTTC.

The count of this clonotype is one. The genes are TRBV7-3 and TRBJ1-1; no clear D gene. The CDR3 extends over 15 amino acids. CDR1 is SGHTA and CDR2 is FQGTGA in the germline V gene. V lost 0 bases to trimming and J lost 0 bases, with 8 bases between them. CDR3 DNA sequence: TGTGCCAGCAGCTTAACGGAACTCCTGAACACTGAAGCTTTCTTT. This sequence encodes CASSLTELLNTEAFF.

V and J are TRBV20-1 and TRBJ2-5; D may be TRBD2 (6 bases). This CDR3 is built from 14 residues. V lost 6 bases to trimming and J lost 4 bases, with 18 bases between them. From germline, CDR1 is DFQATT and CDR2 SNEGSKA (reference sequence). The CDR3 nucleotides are TGCAGTGCAGCGGGTATGGGGCGGGGAGAGACCCAGTACTTC. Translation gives CSAAGMGRGETQYF.

The CDR3 loop is CAWSETRGNEQFF. The CDR3 DNA follows: TGTGCCTGGAGTGAGACAAGGGGCAATGAGCAGTTCTTC. The chain is built from TRBV30 and TRBJ2-1; perhaps TRBD1 as D (5 bases). This CDR3 is 13 amino acids long. Per the germline V gene, CDR1 is GTSNPN and CDR2 is SVGIG (reference sequence). Trimming left V 1 base short and J 6 bases short, with 10 bases between.

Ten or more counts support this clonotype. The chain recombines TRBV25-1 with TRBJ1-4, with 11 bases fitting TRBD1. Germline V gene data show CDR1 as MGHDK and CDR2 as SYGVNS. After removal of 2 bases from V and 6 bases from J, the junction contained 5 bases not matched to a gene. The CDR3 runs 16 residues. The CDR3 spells CASSEGGTGGYEKLFF. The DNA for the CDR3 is TGTGCCAGCAGTGAAGGGGGGACAGGGGGGTATGAAAAACTGTTTTTT. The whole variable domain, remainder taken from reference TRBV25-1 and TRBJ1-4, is EADIYQTPRYLVIGTGKKITLECSQTMGHDKMYWYQQDPGMELHLIHYSYGVNSTEKGDLSSESTVSRIRTEHFPLTLESARPSHTSQYLCASSEGGTGGYEKLFFGSGTQLSVL.

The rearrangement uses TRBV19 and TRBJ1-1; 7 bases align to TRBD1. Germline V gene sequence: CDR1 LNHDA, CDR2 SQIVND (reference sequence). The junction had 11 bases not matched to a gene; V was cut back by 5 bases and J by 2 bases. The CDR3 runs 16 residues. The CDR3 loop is CASSGSDREVNTEAFF. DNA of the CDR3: TGTGCCAGTAGTGGGTCAGACAGGGAAGTAAACACTGAAGCTTTCTTT.

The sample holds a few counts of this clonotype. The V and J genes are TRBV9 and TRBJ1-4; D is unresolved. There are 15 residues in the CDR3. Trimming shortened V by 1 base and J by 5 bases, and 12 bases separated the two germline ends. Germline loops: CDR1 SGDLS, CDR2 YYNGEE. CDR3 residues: CASSVWGLENEKLFF. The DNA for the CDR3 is TGTGCCAGCAGCGTATGGGGATTGGAGAATGAAAAACTGTTTTTT.

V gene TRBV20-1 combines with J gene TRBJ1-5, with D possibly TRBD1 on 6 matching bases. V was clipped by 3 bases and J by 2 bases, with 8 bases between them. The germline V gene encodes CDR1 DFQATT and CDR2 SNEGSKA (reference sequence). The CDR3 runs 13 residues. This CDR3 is CSASDRRNQPQHF. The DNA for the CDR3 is TGCAGTGCTAGTGACAGGCGCAATCAGCCCCAGCATTTT.

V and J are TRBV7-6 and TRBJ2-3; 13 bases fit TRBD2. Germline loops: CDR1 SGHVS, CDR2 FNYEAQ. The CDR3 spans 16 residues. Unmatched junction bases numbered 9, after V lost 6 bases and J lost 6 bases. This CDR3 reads CASRLDGTSGADTQYF. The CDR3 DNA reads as TGTGCCAGCAGACTTGACGGGACTAGCGGGGCTGATACGCAGTATTTT. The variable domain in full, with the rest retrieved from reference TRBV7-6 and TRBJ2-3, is GAGVSQSPRYKVTKRGQDVALRCDPISGHVSLYWYRQALGQGPEFLTYFNYEAQQDKSGLPNDRFSAERPEGSISTLTIQRTEQRDSAMYRCASRLDGTSGADTQYFGPGTRLTVL.

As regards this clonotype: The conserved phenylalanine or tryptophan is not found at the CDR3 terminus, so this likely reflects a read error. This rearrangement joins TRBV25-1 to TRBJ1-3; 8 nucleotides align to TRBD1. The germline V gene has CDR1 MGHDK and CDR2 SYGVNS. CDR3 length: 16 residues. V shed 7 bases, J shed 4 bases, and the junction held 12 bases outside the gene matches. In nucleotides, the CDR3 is TGTGCCAGCAAGAAGAGGCTCAGGGGGCTCGGAAACACCATATATCTT. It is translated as CASKKRLRGLGNTIYL.

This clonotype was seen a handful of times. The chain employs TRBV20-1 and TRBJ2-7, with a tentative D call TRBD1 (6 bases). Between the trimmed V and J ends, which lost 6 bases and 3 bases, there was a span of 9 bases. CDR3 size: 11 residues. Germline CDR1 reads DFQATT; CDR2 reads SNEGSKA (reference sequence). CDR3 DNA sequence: TGCAGTGCAAACAGGGACTACGAGCAGTACTTC. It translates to CSANRDYEQYF.

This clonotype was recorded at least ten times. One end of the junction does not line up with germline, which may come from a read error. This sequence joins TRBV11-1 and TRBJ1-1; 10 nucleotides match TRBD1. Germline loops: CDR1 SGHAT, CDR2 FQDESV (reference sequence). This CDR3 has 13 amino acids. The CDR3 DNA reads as TGCGCCAGCAGACAGGGGGCGGACACTGAAGCTTTCTTT. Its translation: CASRQGADTEAFF.